This TCR beta chain stems from a study of CD8 T cells in Susac syndrome. Random hexamers were used to reverse transcribe the RNA input (about 0.5 to 1 ug). MiXCR was run by TCRdb on the immunoSEQ multiplex PCR reads, yielding one entry per CDR3 protein. The sample yields tens of thousands of distinct CDR3 sequences, under 95% seen once. Sample: CD8+ T cells from PBMCs. This clonotype was sampled from a human donor in good health.

CDR3 nucleotides: TGTGCCAGCAGCTTAGAGTTAAATTACGAGCAGTACTTC. It translates to CASSLELNYEQYF. V and J are TRBV11-2 and TRBJ2-7, with D hard to call. Trimming cost V 0 bases and J 4 bases, with 7 bases left between them. Germline V gene lookup returns CDR1 SGHAT and CDR2 FQNNGV. This CDR3 contains 13 residues.